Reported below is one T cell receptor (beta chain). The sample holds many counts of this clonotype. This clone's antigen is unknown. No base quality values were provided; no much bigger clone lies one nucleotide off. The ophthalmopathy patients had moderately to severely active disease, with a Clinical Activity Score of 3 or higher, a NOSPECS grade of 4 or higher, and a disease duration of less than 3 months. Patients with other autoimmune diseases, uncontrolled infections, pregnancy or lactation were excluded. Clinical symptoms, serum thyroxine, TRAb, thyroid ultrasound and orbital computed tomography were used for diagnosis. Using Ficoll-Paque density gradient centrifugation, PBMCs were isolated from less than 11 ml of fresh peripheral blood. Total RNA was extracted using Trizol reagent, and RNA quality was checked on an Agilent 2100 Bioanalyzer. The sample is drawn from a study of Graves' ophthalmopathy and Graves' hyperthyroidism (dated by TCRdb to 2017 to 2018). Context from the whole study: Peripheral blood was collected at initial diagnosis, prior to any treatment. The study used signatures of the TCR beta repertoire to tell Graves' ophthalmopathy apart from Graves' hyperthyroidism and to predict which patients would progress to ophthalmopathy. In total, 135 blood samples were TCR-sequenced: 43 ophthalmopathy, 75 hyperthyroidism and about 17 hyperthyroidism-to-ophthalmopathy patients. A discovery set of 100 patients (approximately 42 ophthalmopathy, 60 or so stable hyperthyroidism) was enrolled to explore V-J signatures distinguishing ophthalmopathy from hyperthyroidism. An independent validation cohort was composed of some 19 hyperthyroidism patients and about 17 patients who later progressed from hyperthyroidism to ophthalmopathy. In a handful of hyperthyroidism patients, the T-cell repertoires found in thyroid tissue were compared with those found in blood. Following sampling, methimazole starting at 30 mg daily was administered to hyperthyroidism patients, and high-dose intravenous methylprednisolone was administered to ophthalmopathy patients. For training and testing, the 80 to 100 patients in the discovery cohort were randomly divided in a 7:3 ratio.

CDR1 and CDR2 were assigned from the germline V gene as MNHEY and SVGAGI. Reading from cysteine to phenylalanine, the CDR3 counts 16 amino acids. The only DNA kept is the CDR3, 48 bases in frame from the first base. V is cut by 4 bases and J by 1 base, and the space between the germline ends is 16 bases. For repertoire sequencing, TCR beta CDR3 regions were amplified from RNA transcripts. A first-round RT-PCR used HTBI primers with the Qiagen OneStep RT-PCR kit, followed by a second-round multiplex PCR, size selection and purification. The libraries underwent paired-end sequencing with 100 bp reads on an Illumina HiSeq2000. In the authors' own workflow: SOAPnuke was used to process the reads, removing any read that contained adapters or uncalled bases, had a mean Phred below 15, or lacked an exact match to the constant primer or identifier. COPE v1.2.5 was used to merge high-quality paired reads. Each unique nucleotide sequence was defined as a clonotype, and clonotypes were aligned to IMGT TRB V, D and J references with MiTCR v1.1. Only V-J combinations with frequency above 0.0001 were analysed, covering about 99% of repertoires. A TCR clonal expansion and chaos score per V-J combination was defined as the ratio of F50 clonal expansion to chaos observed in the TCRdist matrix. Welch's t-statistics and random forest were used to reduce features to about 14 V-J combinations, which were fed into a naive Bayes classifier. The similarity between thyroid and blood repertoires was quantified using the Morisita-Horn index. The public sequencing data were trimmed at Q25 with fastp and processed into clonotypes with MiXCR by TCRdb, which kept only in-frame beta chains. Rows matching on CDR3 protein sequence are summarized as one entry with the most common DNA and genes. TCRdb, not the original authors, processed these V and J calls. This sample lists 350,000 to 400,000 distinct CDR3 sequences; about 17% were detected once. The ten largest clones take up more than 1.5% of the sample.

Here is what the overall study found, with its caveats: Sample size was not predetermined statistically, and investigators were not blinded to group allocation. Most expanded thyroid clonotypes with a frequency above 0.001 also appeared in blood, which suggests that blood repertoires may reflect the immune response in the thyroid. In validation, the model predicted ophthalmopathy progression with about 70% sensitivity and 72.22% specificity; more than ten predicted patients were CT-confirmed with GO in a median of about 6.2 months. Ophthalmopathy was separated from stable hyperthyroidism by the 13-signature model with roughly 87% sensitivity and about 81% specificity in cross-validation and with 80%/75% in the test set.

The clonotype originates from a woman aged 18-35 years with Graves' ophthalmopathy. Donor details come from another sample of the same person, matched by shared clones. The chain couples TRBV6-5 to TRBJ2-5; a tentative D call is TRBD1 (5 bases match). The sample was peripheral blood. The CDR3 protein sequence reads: CASSSTLGHLQETQYF. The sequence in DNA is TGTGCCAGCAGTTCCACTTTAGGACACCTCCAAGAGACCCAGTACTTC.